A single T cell receptor (beta chain) is shown here with its context. Its matching antigen is unknown. The germline CDR1 and CDR2 sequences are MNHGY and SVAAGI. The CDR3 covers 19 residues. The V segment lost 5 bases and the J segment 3 bases; nucleotides outside the gene matches: 8. The source of the sample is a study of cytomegalovirus exposure and HLA in healthy donors. Study context: Drawn from HLA-typed donors, around 85 million unique TCRs were held in an early data release. Overall study results and limits: In a later analysis, specific HLA alleles were associated with some 16,000 TCR beta sequences at a 0.05 false discovery rate.

The PCR was carried out with 60 Vbeta primers and 13 Jbeta primers. Produced via immunoSEQ multiplex PCR; TCRdb's table is partial and in-frame only. This repertoire shows about 60,000 clones, roughly 70% found once; its top ten account for 30% to 35%. Each donor was nominally healthy when sampled (though unrecorded immune exposures were likely). Input material: PBMCs. This sequence was found in a middle-aged man in good health and CMV-seropositive. The chain has TRBV6-9 and TRBJ2-6, with 15 nucleotides matching TRBD2. The CDR3 DNA reads as TGTGCCAGCAGTGCCGGACTAGCGGGGGGGCAGGTTGGGGCCAACGTCCTGACTTTC. It translates to CASSAGLAGGQVGANVLTF.